At least ten counts were recorded for the clone carrying this T cell receptor beta chain. Every cDNA TCR molecule received its own unique molecular identifier. In TCRdb, the 5' RACE reads were re-called with MiXCR into one record per CDR3 protein. Of 20,000 to 25,000 distinct CDR3 sequences listed, more than 6.5% are singletons. The time point denotes: sample taken at primary tumor resection. No cells were sorted before sequencing. The whole RNA sequenced was extracted from tumor, nontumor lung or frozen PBMC. Samples were obtained from about 75 donors, all untreated early-stage non-small cell lung cancer patients. The CDR3 runs to 15 residues. CDR1 is LNHDA, CDR2 SQIVND, per germline (reference sequence). Unmatched junction bases numbered 8, after V lost 4 bases and J lost 5 bases. This entry is derived from a study of spatial heterogeneity in lung cancer.

This chain links TRBV19 with TRBJ2-3; 8 nucleotides match TRBD1. This TCR came from a male donor with early-stage non-small cell lung cancer. The input for sequencing was PBMCs, taken at surgery. CDR3 loop: CASSKATGALDTQYF. CDR3 in DNA: TGTGCCAGTAGTAAGGCGACAGGGGCCTTAGATACGCAGTATTTT.